These 18 T cell receptor beta chains share one sample of origin, sequenced in a study of shared clonotypes between healthy human individuals. Positive CCR7 selection of CD45RO-negative cells yielded the naive CD8 cells, and terminally differentiated effector memory CD45RA+ cells were excluded. Sequencing used immunoSEQ multiplex PCR; TCRdb keeps in-frame clones, though not all of them. This table has about 2 million clones, about 94% appearing once. Sequenced input: naive CD8+ T cells sorted from blood. These receptors originate from a man between 18 and 35 years old in good health.

To note about this clone: Other nucleotide sequences in the sample specify the same CDR3. The rearrangement joins TRBV7-6 to TRBJ2-7, with D possibly being TRBD1 or TRBD2 (5 bases each). This CDR3 contains 12 residues. In germline, CDR1 is SGHVS, CDR2 FNYEAQ. With 5 bases removed from V and 6 bases from J, the gap between germline ends came to 11 bases. CDR3 region: CASSPGGSEQYF. The CDR3, as DNA: TGTGCCAGCAGCCCTGGGGGATCCGAGCAGTACTTC.

The sample holds one count of this clone. V and J are TRBV27 and TRBJ2-7, with TRBD2 identical over 7 bases. The CDR3 covers 15 residues. Germline V gene data show CDR1 as MNHEY and CDR2 as SMNVEV (reference sequence). V lost 3 bases to trimming and J lost 3 bases; unmatched junction nucleotides: 8. The CDR3 is CASSFYAGDLYEQYF. The CDR3 nucleotides read TGTGCCAGCAGTTTTTACGCGGGGGATCTCTACGAGCAGTACTTC.

V usage is TRBV18 and J usage is TRBJ2-2, with 9 positions matching TRBD2. The CDR3 is made up of 18 amino acids. The germline gives CDR1 KGHSH, CDR2 LQKENI. Unmatched junction bases numbered 10, after V lost 1 base and J lost 4 bases. The CDR3 DNA follows: TGTGCCAGCTCACCACGTGCTTCTAGCGGGGTGGTCACCGGGGAGCTGTTTTTT. Protein: CASSPRASSGVVTGELFF.

This clone was seen once. This chain connects TRBV5-8 to TRBJ1-1, with D unclear. Germline CDR1 SGHTS, CDR2 YDEGEE. The CDR3 is 14 residues long. V gave up 0 bases and J gave up 1 base, with 7 bases separating them. CDR3 amino acids: CASSLEGRNTEAFF. The CDR3 region has the DNA TGTGCCAGCAGCTTGGAGGGCAGGAACACTGAAGCTTTCTTT. The complete variable domain, with remaining parts taken from reference TRBV5-8 and TRBJ1-1, reads EAGVTQSPTHLIKTRGQQATLRCSPISGHTSVYWYQQALGLGLQFLLWYDEGEERNRGNFPPRFSGRQFPNYSSELNVNALELEDSALYLCASSLEGRNTEAFFGQGTRLTVV.

The rearrangement uses TRBV10-1 and TRBJ2-3, with 7 bases aligning to TRBD2. Germline V CDR1 and CDR2: WNHNN, SYGVQD (reference sequence). With V trimmed by 4 bases and J by 10 bases, 11 bases remained unmatched. The CDR3 is 14 residues long. CDR3 nucleotide sequence: TGCGCCAGCAGTGCCGAAGCGGGGTTGGAGGCGCAGTATTTT. Protein product: CASSAEAGLEAQYF.

V and J are TRBV2 and TRBJ1-4; 11 nucleotides match TRBD1. Germline assignment: CDR1 SNHLY and CDR2 FYNNEI. The CDR3 has 16 residues. Unmatched junction bases numbered 8, after V lost 4 bases and J lost 7 bases. Here the CDR3 reads CASSVGQGAESEKLFF. CDR3 nucleotides: TGTGCCAGCAGTGTAGGACAGGGGGCAGAAAGTGAAAAACTGTTTTTT.

This clone has a single count. V usage is TRBV10-1 and J usage is TRBJ2-3; D gene uncertain. CDR3 size: 14 residues. Germline V gene sequence: CDR1 WNHNN, CDR2 SYGVQD (reference sequence). The V and J ends lost 3 bases and 5 bases respectively, with 12 bases between them. For the CDR3, the DNA is TGCGCCAGCAGTGATGCGGTCCTCGGAGATACGCAGTATTTT. This sequence encodes CASSDAVLGDTQYF.

The chain recombines TRBV30 with TRBJ1-6; no reliable D call. The V gene's germline CDR1 is GTSNPN and CDR2 SVGIG (reference sequence). The CDR3 extends over 15 amino acids. The ends were cut back, 0 bases at V and 9 bases at J, with 15 bases in the middle. Here the CDR3 reads CAWSVGVRVISPLHF. The CDR3, as DNA: TGTGCCTGGAGTGTAGGAGTCAGAGTGATTTCACCCCTCCACTTT.

This chain links TRBV7-9 with TRBJ2-3; TRBD2 is a possible D gene (5 bases). This CDR3 is built from 15 residues. V lost 4 bases, J lost 0 bases, and 11 bases lay in between. Germline V gives CDR1 SEHNR, CDR2 FQNEAQ (reference sequence). The CDR3 sequence is CASSSPDSSTDTQYF. The CDR3 DNA reads as TGTGCCAGCAGCTCACCGGACTCCAGCACAGATACGCAGTATTTT.

CDR3 region: CASSLGPYATGTGSYEQYF. CDR3 sequence (DNA): TGCGCCAGCAGCTTGGGCCCGTACGCGACCGGGACAGGGAGCTACGAGCAGTACTTC. This rearrangement joins TRBV5-1 to TRBJ2-7; 9 positions agree with TRBD1. CDR3 length equals 19 residues. The germline V gene has CDR1 SGHRS and CDR2 YFSETQ. V lost 0 bases, J lost 3 bases, and 16 bases stayed unmatched.

The chain employs TRBV30 and TRBJ1-4; D gene unclear. The CDR3 contains 14 residues. Germline CDR1 is GTSNPN and CDR2 is SVGIG (reference sequence). V lost 0 bases and J 6 bases, leaving 11 bases between the germline ends. CDR3 in amino acids: CAWSVGIGHEKLFF. CDR3 coding DNA: TGTGCCTGGAGTGTAGGGATTGGGCATGAAAAACTGTTTTTT. Complete variable domain (other parts from reference TRBV30 and TRBJ1-4): SQTIHQWPATLVQPVGSPLSLECTVEGTSNPNLYWYRQAAGRGLQLLFYSVGIGQISSEVPQNLSASRPQDRQFILSSKKLLLSDSGFYLCAWSVGIGHEKLFFGSGTQLSVL.

A remark on this clone: Additional DNA sequences in this sample encode the identical CDR3. The V and J genes are TRBV9 and TRBJ1-1; TRBD1 agrees at 10 bases. Germline V gives CDR1 SGDLS, CDR2 YYNGEE. There are 14 residues in the CDR3. J was trimmed by 4 bases and V by 0 bases; bases with no gene match: 0. In DNA, the CDR3 is TGTGCCAGCAGCGTAGGGGACAGGGGCACTGAAGCTTTCTTT. Translation: CASSVGDRGTEAFF.

The genes are TRBV7-9 and TRBJ2-5; 8 nucleotides align to TRBD2. Trimming cost V 2 bases and J 3 bases; bases outside gene matches: 8. The length of the CDR3 is 16 residues. Germline assignment: CDR1 SEHNR and CDR2 FQNEAQ (reference sequence). This chain's CDR3 is CASSLSVAGGEETQYF. CDR3 nucleotide sequence: TGTGCCAGCAGCTTAAGTGTCGCCGGGGGGGAAGAGACCCAGTACTTC.

The chain has TRBV5-1 and TRBJ1-1; D is undetermined. The CDR3 totals 15 residues. V was pared by 8 bases and J by 0 bases, with 17 bases between. The germline V gene has CDR1 SGHRS and CDR2 YFSETQ. The CDR3 sequence: CASSSISVMNTEAFF. CDR3 nucleotides: TGCGCCAGTTCTTCTATTTCCGTCATGAACACTGAAGCTTTCTTT.

The chain joins TRBV4-1 to TRBJ2-7; D not certain. Between the trimmed V and J ends, which lost 2 bases and 3 bases, there was a span of 8 bases. This CDR3 is 13 amino acids long. Germline CDR1 and CDR2: MGHRA and YSYEKL. CDR3 sequence: CASSQKGSYEQYF. The CDR3 coding sequence is TGCGCCAGCAGCCAAAAGGGCAGCTACGAGCAGTACTTC.

The genes are TRBV27 and TRBJ2-1; TRBD2 might be the D (6 bases). This CDR3 contains 16 residues. Germline V lookup: CDR1 MNHEY, CDR2 SMNVEV (reference sequence). V lost 6 bases, J lost 6 bases, and 21 bases lay in between. CDR3 DNA: TGTGCCAGCAGCCCCCGGACTACCCAAAACGGCAATGAGCAGTTCTTC. Its protein product is CASSPRTTQNGNEQFF.

The J gene is TRBJ2-1, the V gene TRBV29-1; the match to TRBD1 covers 10 bases. J lost 6 bases, V lost 0 bases, and 11 bases had no gene match. CDR1 is SQVTM, CDR2 ANQGSEA, per germline. The CDR3 totals 17 residues. The CDR3 coding sequence is TGCAGCGTTGAAGACATCGTGGGGACAGGGGTACCCAATGAGCAGTTCTTC. It is translated as CSVEDIVGTGVPNEQFF.

This chain joins TRBV9 and TRBJ1-1, with 7 nucleotides matching TRBD1. The J segment lost 1 base and the V segment lost 4 bases, leaving 7 bases of the junction unmatched. CDR3 length equals 15 residues. Germline V gene lookup returns CDR1 SGDLS and CDR2 YYNGEE. This chain's CDR3 is CASSTSTGTNTEAFF. The CDR3 region has the DNA TGTGCCAGCAGCACCTCGACAGGGACGAACACTGAAGCTTTCTTT. Complete variable domain (other parts from reference TRBV9 and TRBJ1-1): DSGVTQTPKHLITATGQRVTLRCSPRSGDLSVYWYQQSLDQGLQFLIQYYNGEERAKGNILERFSAQQFPDLHSELNLSSLELGDSALYFCASSTSTGTNTEAFFGQGTRLTVV.